This T cell receptor beta chain came from a study of blood T cell repertoires in COVID-19. Study summary: T cells, B-cell-depleted T cells, or PBMCs supplied cDNA or gDNA.

Using immunoSEQ multiplex PCR, the repertoire was profiled, and TCRdb retains in-frame clones only, with some absent. Of 380,000 or so clones listed, 89% are singletons. This CDR3 has 12 residues. Germline values: CDR1 SNHLY, CDR2 FYNNEI. V lost 6 bases and J 7 bases, leaving 12 bases between the germline ends. The V call is TRBV2, the J call TRBJ1-2; perhaps TRBD1 as D (5 bases). The sample was peripheral blood. The receptor was derived from a man aged 40-49 years with acute or convalescent COVID-19. In nucleotides, the CDR3 is TGTGCCAGCAGCGCCTGGGGCTCTGGCTACACCTTC. Protein product: CASSAWGSGYTF.